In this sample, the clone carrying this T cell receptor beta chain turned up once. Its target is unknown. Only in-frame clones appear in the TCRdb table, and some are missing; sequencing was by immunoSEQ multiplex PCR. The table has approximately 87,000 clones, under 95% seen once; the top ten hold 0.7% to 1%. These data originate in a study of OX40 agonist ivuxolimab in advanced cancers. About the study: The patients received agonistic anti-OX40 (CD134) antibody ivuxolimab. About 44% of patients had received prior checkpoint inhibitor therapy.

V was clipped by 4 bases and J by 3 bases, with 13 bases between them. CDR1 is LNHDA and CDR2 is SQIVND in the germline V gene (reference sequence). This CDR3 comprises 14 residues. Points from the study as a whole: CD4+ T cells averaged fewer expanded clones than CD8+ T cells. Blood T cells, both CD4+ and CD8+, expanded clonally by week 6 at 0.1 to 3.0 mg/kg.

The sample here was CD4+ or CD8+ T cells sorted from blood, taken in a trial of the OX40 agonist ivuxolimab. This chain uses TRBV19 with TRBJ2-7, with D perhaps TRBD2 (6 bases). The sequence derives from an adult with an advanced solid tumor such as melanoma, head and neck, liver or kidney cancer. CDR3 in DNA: TGTGCCAGTAGTACCGGGACTTACGACTACGAGCAGTACTTC. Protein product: CASSTGTYDYEQYF.